The entry that follows covers one T cell receptor beta chain sequence. The antigen is not known. Through a sample-barcoded 5' primer and a J-beta primer mix, a second PCR was run for roughly 6 to 12 cycles. Each cDNA was tagged by a template-switch adaptor containing 12 random nucleotides. Each CDR3 protein is one row after TCRdb ran MiXCR on the 5' RACE reads. Here the sample spans 1,100,000 or so distinct CDR3 sequences, 45% being singletons. The data were taken from a study of blood T cells in healthy people across ages. General study results and limits: Age showed a roughly linear inverse relationship with TCR beta diversity per million T cells.

CDR3 length: 16 amino acids. Trimming removed 3 bases at V and 0 bases at J, with 12 bases between. The V gene is TRBV12-3 or TRBV12-4, the J gene TRBJ2-1; D is unclear. This sequence originates from a woman aged 55-75 years in good health. Material: blood. The CDR3 DNA reads as TGTGCCAGCAGTTTTCGTAGGGCGACCTCCTACAATGAGCAGTTCTTC. Its protein is CASSFRRATSYNEQFF.